This entry features one T cell receptor (beta chain) sequence. These data originate in a study of control samples from healthy donors and cancer patients. The length of the CDR3 is 15 residues. V dropped 4 bases and J dropped 0 bases, with 8 bases sitting between them. Germline CDR1 and CDR2: SGHRS and YFSETQ. Method: immunoSEQ multiplex PCR; TCRdb's copy keeps in-frame clones and lacks some. The data show tens of thousands of clones, 75% to 90% seen once. The V call is TRBV5-1, the J call TRBJ2-6; no clear D. Material for sequencing was PBMCs. This TCR was sampled from a man in his sixties with head and neck cancer. The DNA of the CDR3 is TGCGCCAGCAGCACAGCTACCTCTGGGGCCAACGTCCTGACTTTC. This encodes CASSTATSGANVLTF.